These 22 T cell receptor beta chains originate from one sample sequenced in a study of cytotoxic CD8 clonotypes in ibrutinib-treated CLL. TCRdb's copy holds only in-frame clones and misses some; the assay was immunoSEQ multiplex PCR. Here the sample spans about 50,000 clones, around 52% being singletons. The sample consisted of PBMCs, taken after 24 months of ibrutinib treatment. These receptor sequences come from a human donor with chronic lymphocytic leukemia.

The J gene is TRBJ2-3, the V gene TRBV10-3; TRBD1 matches at 7 bases. The V and J ends lost 7 bases and 2 bases, in that order; junction bases with no gene match: 3. The CDR3 consists of 13 residues. Germline CDR1 and CDR2: ENHRY and SYGVKD. In DNA form, the CDR3 reads TGTGCCATCAAGGACAGGCCCACAGATACGCAGTATTTT. It yields the protein CAIKDRPTDTQYF.

This clone was counted only a few times. The V and J genes are TRBV12-5 and TRBJ1-5; 8 bases map to TRBD1. From germline, CDR1 is LGHNT and CDR2 FRNRAP. The V and J ends lost 7 bases and 7 bases, in that order; junction bases with no gene match: 12. CDR3 length: 15 residues. For the CDR3, the DNA is TGTGCTAGTGCTCCGGCAGGGGGCGCAGGGCAGCCCCAGCATTTT. The encoded protein is CASAPAGGAGQPQHF.

The V call is TRBV6-5, the J call TRBJ1-2; D unresolved. The CDR3 length is 11 residues. V was pared by 7 bases and J by 3 bases, with 6 bases between. CDR1 MNHEY and CDR2 SVGAGI come from the germline V gene. The chain's CDR3 is CASNDDYGYTF. The CDR3 nucleotides are TGTGCCAGCAACGACGACTATGGCTACACCTTC.

J is TRBJ2-2 and V is TRBV5-1, with unresolved D. V was clipped by 2 bases and J by 0 bases, with 11 bases between them. The CDR3 extends over 16 amino acids. Germline CDR1 SGHRS, CDR2 YFSETQ. CDR3 region: CASSFGQFANTGELFF. CDR3 nucleotides: TGCGCCAGCAGCTTTGGGCAATTCGCGAACACCGGGGAGCTGTTTTTT.

This clone has more than one count but fewer than ten. The CDR3 protein is CAFTTNAGSNYGYTF. The CDR3 DNA reads TGTGCCTTTACCACTAACGCAGGAAGTAACTATGGCTACACCTTC. J is TRBJ1-2 and V is TRBV2; no reliable D call. The length of the CDR3 is 15 residues. Between the trimmed V and J ends, which lost 11 bases and 1 base, there was a span of 20 bases. Germline lookup yields CDR1 SNHLY and CDR2 FYNNEI.

The rearrangement joins TRBV5-1 to TRBJ1-6; 9 bases are shared with TRBD1. Germline trimming cut 3 bases from V and 10 bases from J; bases unmatched to any gene: 5. The CDR3 totals 14 residues. The germline V gene has CDR1 SGHRS and CDR2 YFSETQ. The CDR3 loop reads CASSSTGGDSPLHF. In DNA form, the CDR3 reads TGCGCCAGCAGCTCGACAGGGGGGGACTCACCCCTCCACTTT.

The V gene is TRBV5-6, the J gene TRBJ2-5, with D tentatively TRBD2 (6 bases). The CDR3 length is 12 residues. Looked up from germline, CDR1 is SGHDT and CDR2 is YYEEEE. V was cut by 4 bases and J by 4 bases, with 8 bases left in between. The chain's CDR3 is CASSRRGETQYF. As DNA, the CDR3 is TGTGCCAGCAGCCGGAGGGGAGAGACCCAGTACTTC.

The chain couples TRBV5-1 to TRBJ2-6; D remains ambiguous. The V end lost 0 bases, the J end lost 0 bases, and 4 bases lay between the germline ends. CDR3 size: 15 residues. Germline-derived CDR1 and CDR2 are SGHRS and YFSETQ. Here the CDR3 DNA reads TGCGCCAGCAGCTTGGAAGGCTCTGGGGCCAACGTCCTGACTTTC. Translated: CASSLEGSGANVLTF. Drawing the rest from reference TRBV5-1 and TRBJ2-6, the complete variable domain is KAGVTQTPRYLIKTRGQQVTLSCSPISGHRSVSWYQQTPGQGLQFLFEYFSETQRNKGNFPGRFSGRQFSNSRSEMNVSTLELGDSALYLCASSLEGSGANVLTFGAGSRLTVL.

The chain recombines TRBV6-1 with TRBJ2-7, with 12 bases that match TRBD2. CDR1 is MNHNS and CDR2 is SASEGT in the germline V gene. This CDR3 has 14 residues. V gave up 7 bases and J gave up 3 bases; unmatched junction bases: 4. The CDR3 DNA reads as TGTGCCAGCACCCGACTAGCGGGGGACTACGAGCAGTACTTC. Translated, it gives CASTRLAGDYEQYF.

The CDR3 is CASSQAPLAGTGVNYGYTF. As DNA, the CDR3 is TGTGCCAGCAGCCAAGCCCCCCTGGCCGGGACAGGAGTTAACTATGGCTACACCTTC. This chain joins TRBV4-2 and TRBJ1-2; 8 positions match TRBD1. The CDR3 has 19 amino acids. The germline V gene has CDR1 LGHNA and CDR2 YNFKEQ. The J segment lost 1 base and the V segment lost 1 base, leaving 14 bases of the junction unmatched.

This clone has more than one count but fewer than ten. This chain links TRBV11-2 with TRBJ2-7, with D unresolved. V was clipped by 0 bases and J by 0 bases, with 9 bases between them. The CDR3 sequence is 15 residues long. Germline V gives CDR1 SGHAT, CDR2 FQNNGV. CDR3 in amino acids: CASSLDPQHSYEQYF. The CDR3 DNA reads as TGTGCCAGCAGCTTAGATCCCCAGCACTCCTACGAGCAGTACTTC.

This chain links TRBV29-1 with TRBJ2-5, with 12 bases aligning to TRBD1. Germline V lookup: CDR1 SQVTM, CDR2 ANQGSEA. This CDR3 spans 15 amino acids. V lost 6 bases and J lost 5; bases outside the gene matches: 10. The CDR3 sequence is CSVGTGTGGGETQYF. In DNA, the CDR3 is TGCAGCGTGGGTACTGGGACAGGGGGCGGGGAGACCCAGTACTTC.

This clone came up a few times. The genes are TRBV6-6 and TRBJ2-3, with TRBD1 as a possible D gene (6 bases). The germline CDR1 and CDR2 sequences are MNHNY and SVGAGI (reference sequence). CDR3 length equals 12 residues. V gave up 6 bases and J gave up 8 bases, with 12 bases separating them. The CDR3 nucleotides read TGTGCCAGCAGCCCCGAAGGGGGTACGCAGTATTTT. This sequence encodes CASSPEGGTQYF.

Notes on this clone: This may stem from a read error, because a much larger clone lies one nucleotide away. The J gene is TRBJ2-5, the V gene TRBV2; D ambiguous. The CDR3 runs 10 residues. The germline gives CDR1 SNHLY, CDR2 FYNNEI. The CDR3 nucleotides read TGTGCCAGCAGGGAAGAGACCCAGTACTTC. Its translation: CASREETQYF.

The rearrangement uses TRBV10-3 and TRBJ1-5; the D gene is possibly TRBD1 (5 bases). Looked up from germline, CDR1 is ENHRY and CDR2 is SYGVKD. V dropped 2 bases and J dropped 2 bases, with 7 bases sitting between them. CDR3 length: 14 residues. For the CDR3, the DNA is TGTGCCATCAGTGAGGCGGGGGGCAATCAGCCCCAGCATTTT. It encodes CAISEAGGNQPQHF.

This clone was recorded only once. This chain joins TRBV5-4 and TRBJ2-3; weak D call: TRBD2 (5 bases). CDR1 SGHNT and CDR2 YYREEE come from the germline V gene (reference sequence). The CDR3 sequence is 15 residues long. V lost 3 bases to trimming and J lost 10 bases, with 21 bases between them. DNA for the CDR3: TGTGCCAGCAGCTCCTTAGCGACTTCTGGCGCTGCGCAGTATTTT. Protein product: CASSSLATSGAAQYF.

This chain connects TRBV13 to TRBJ1-1, with 7 bases lining up with TRBD1. From germline, CDR1 is PRHDT and CDR2 FYEKMQ (reference sequence). J was trimmed by 3 bases and V by 3 bases; bases with no gene match: 1. This CDR3 has 13 amino acids. CDR3 in amino acids: CASSLGQHTEAFF. CDR3 nucleotides: TGTGCCAGCAGCTTGGGACAGCACACTGAAGCTTTCTTT.

The CDR3: CSMGEGSGNTIYF. The CDR3 nucleotides read TGCAGCATGGGGGAAGGGTCTGGAAACACCATATATTTT. The chain uses TRBV29-1 and TRBJ1-3, with D possibly being TRBD1 (5 bases). Between the trimmed V and J ends, which lost 8 bases and 1 base, there was a span of 12 bases. The germline gives CDR1 SQVTM, CDR2 ANQGSEA. The CDR3 has 13 amino acids.

V and J are TRBV6-1 and TRBJ2-3; the match to TRBD1 covers 10 bases. J lost 8 bases, V lost 6 bases, and 8 bases had no gene match. In germline, CDR1 is MNHNS, CDR2 SASEGT. This CDR3 has 14 residues. The CDR3 nucleotides are TGTGCCAGCAGGGGGGGACAGGGGTTGGGTACGCAGTATTTT. It encodes CASRGGQGLGTQYF.

In this sample, this clone turned up a few times. The chain combines TRBV6-1 with TRBJ1-6; D ambiguous. The CDR3 spans 14 residues. Germline CDR1 reads MNHNS; CDR2 reads SASEGT. With 2 bases removed from V and 9 bases from J, the gap between germline ends came to 11 bases. CDR3 sequence: CASSESGLSSPLHF. Written as DNA, the CDR3 is TGTGCCAGCAGTGAATCGGGGTTGAGTTCACCCCTCCACTTT.

This clone has more than one count but fewer than ten. The gene calls are TRBV6-1 and TRBJ2-5; possibly TRBD1 for D (6 bases). Germline CDR1 MNHNS, CDR2 SASEGT. The V end lost 1 base, the J end lost 4 bases, and 7 bases lay between the germline ends. This CDR3 contains 13 residues. CDR3 in DNA: TGTGCCAGCAGTGAAGGGGGGCTAGAGACCCAGTACTTC. Protein sequence: CASSEGGLETQYF.

This clone came up once. The rearrangement joins TRBV5-1 to TRBJ1-2; TRBD1 is a possible D gene (5 bases). The CDR3 runs 14 residues. Germline assignment: CDR1 SGHRS and CDR2 YFSETQ. V lost 4 bases to trimming and J lost 4 bases, with 14 bases between them. CDR3 sequence: CASSRGGEGYGYTF. CDR3 in DNA: TGCGCCAGCAGCCGGGGCGGGGAGGGCTATGGCTACACCTTC.